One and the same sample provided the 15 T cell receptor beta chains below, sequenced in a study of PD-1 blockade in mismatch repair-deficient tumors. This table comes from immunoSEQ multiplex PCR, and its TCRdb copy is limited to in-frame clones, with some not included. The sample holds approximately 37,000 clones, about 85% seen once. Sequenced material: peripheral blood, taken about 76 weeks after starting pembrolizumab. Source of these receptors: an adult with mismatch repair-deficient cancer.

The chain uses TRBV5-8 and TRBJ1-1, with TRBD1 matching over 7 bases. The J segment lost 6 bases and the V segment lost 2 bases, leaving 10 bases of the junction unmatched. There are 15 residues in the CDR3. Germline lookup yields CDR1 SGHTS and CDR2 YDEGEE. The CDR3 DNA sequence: TGTGCCAGCAGCTTCCGACAGGGAAGGAAGGCTGAAGCTTTCTTT. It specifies CASSFRQGRKAEAFF. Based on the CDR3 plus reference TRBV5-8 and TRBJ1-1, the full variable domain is EAGVTQSPTHLIKTRGQQATLRCSPISGHTSVYWYQQALGLGLQFLLWYDEGEERNRGNFPPRFSGRQFPNYSSELNVNALELEDSALYLCASSFRQGRKAEAFFGQGTRLTVV.

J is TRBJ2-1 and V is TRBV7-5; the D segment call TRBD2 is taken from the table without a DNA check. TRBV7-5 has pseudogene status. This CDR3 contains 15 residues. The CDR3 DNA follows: TGTGCCAGAAGCACCAGCGGGACTATTACCAATGAGCAGTTCTTC. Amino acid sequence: CARSTSGTITNEQFF.

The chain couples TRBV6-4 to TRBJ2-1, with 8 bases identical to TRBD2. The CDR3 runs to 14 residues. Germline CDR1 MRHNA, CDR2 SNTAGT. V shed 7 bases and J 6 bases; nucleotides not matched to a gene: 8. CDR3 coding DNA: TGTGCCAGCACCCCGGGGGGGGCAAGCAATGAGCAGTTCTTC. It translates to CASTPGGASNEQFF.

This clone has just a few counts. CDR3 nucleotide sequence: TGTGCCAGCAGAGGGACAGGGGGCTTATTCCTAGAGGGCTACACCTTC. Protein sequence: CASRGTGGLFLEGYTF. The chain has TRBV7-3 and TRBJ1-2, with TRBD1 identical over 12 bases. The CDR3 is 16 residues long. Losses at the gene ends were 6 bases for V and 8 bases for J; bases not matched to a gene: 13. From germline, CDR1 is SGHTA and CDR2 FQGTGA.

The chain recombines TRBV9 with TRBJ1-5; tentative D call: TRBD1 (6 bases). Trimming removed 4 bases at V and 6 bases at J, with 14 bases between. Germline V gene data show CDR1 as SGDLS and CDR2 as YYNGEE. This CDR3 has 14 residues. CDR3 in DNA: TGTGCCAGCAGCCTAGGGGGGTCCGGTCAGCCCCAGCATTTT. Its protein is CASSLGGSGQPQHF.

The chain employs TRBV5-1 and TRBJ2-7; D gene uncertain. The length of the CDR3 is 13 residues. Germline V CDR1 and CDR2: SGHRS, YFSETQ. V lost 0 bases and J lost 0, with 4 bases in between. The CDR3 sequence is CASSLEGSYEQYF. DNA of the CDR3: TGCGCCAGCAGCTTGGAGGGCTCCTACGAGCAGTACTTC. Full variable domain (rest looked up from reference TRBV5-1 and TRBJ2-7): KAGVTQTPRYLIKTRGQQVTLSCSPISGHRSVSWYQQTPGQGLQFLFEYFSETQRNKGNFPGRFSGRQFSNSRSEMNVSTLELGDSALYLCASSLEGSYEQYFGPGTRLTVT.

In DNA form, the CDR3 reads TGCACCAGCAGCCAAGGAGGGAGAGGGGTCTACGAGCAGTACTTC. Amino acid sequence: CTSSQGGRGVYEQYF. This chain uses TRBV1 with TRBJ2-7. TRBV1 is flagged as a pseudogene. The length of the CDR3 is 15 residues.

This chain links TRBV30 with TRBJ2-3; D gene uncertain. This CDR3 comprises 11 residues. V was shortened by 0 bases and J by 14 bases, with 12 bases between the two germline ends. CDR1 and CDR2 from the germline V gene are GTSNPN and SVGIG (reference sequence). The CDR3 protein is CAWSVGPPLYF. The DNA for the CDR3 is TGTGCCTGGAGTGTAGGTCCGCCCTTGTATTTT.

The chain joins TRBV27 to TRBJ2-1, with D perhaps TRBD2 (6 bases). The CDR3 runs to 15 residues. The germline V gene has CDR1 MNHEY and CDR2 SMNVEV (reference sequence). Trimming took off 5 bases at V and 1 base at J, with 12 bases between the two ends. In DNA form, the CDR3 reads TGTGCCAGCAGTCGAACTAGCAGATCCTACAATGAGCAGTTCTTC. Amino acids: CASSRTSRSYNEQFF.

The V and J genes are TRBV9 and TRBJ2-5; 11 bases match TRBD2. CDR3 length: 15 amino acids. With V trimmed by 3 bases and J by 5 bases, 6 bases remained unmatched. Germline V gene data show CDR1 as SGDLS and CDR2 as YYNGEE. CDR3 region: CASSANVAGGETQYF. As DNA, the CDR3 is TGTGCCAGCAGCGCGAATGTAGCGGGAGGGGAGACCCAGTACTTC.

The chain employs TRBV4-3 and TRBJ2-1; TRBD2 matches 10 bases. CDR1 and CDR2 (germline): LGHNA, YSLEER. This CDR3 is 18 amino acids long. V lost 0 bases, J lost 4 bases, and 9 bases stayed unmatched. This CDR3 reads CASSQDRGTSGAYNEQFF. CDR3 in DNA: TGCGCCAGCAGCCAAGACCGCGGCACTAGCGGGGCATACAATGAGCAGTTCTTC.

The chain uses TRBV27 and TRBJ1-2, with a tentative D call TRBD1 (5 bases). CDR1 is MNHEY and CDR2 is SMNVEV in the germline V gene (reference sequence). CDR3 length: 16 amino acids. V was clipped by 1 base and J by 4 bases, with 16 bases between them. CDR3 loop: CASSLLPSKGFYGYTF. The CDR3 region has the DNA TGTGCCAGCAGTTTATTACCCTCGAAGGGGTTCTATGGCTACACCTTC.

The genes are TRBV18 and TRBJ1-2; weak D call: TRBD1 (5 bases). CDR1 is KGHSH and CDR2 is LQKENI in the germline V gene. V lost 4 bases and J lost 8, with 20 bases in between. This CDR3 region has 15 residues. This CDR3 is CASSRMVGEGDGYTF. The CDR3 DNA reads TGTGCCAGCTCACGTATGGTCGGGGAAGGGGACGGCTACACCTTC.

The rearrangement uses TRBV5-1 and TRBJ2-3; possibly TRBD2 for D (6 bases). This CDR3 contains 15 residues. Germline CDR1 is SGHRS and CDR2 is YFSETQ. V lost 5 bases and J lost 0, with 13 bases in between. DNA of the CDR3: TGCGCCAGCAGGGTGGGTAGCGGAAGCACAGATACGCAGTATTTT. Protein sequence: CASRVGSGSTDTQYF.

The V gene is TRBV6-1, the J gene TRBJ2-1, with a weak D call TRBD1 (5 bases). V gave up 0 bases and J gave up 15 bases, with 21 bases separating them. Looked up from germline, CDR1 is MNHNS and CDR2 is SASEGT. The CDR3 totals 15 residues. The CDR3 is CASSEAGQGKLGGFF. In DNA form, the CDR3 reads TGTGCCAGCAGTGAAGCAGGGCAGGGAAAATTGGGTGGGTTCTTC.